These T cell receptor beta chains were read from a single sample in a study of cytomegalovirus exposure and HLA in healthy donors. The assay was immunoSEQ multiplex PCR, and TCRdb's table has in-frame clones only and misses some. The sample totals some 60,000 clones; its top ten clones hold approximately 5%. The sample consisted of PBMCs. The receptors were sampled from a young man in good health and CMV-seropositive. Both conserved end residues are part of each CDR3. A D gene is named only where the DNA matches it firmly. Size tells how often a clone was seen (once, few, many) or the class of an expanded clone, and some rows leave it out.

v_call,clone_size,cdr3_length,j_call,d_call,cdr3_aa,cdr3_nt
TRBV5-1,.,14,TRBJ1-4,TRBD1,CASSMGQGREKLFF,TGCGCCAGCAGCATGGGACAGGGGCGTGAAAAACTGTTTTTT
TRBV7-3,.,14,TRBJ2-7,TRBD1,CASSLGQGNYEQYF,TGTGCCAGCAGCTTGGGACAGGGTAACTACGAGCAGTACTTC
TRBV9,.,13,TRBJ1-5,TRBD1,CASSAGGNQPQHF,TGTGCCAGCAGCGCAGGGGGGAATCAGCCCCAGCATTTT
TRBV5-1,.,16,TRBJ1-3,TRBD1,CASSYVGQGTGNTIYF,TGCGCCAGCAGTTATGTGGGACAGGGGACTGGAAACACCATATATTTT
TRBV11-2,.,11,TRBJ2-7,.,CARTLIYEQYF,TGTGCCAGAACCCTAATCTACGAGCAGTACTTC
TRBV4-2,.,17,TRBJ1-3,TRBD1,CASSQALARGISNTIYF,TGTGCCAGCAGCCAAGCGTTAGCCAGGGGGATTTCGAACACCATATATTTT
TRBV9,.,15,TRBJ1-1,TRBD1,CASSFNGGQGAEAFF,TGTGCCAGCAGCTTCAATGGGGGACAGGGGGCTGAAGCTTTCTTT
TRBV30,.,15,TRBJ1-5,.,CAWSLGGDGNQPQHF,TGTGCCTGGAGTTTGGGGGGGGATGGCAATCAGCCCCAGCATTTT
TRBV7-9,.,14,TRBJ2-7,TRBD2,CASSLGLAGAEQYF,TGTGCCAGCAGCTTAGGGCTAGCGGGAGCCGAGCAGTACTTC
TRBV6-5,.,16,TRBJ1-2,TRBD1,CASSYSETGGNYGYTF,TGTGCCAGCAGTTACTCTGAGACAGGGGGCAACTATGGCTACACCTTC
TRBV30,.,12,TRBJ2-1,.,CAWSGGLGEQFF,TGTGCCTGGAGTGGAGGGTTGGGTGAGCAGTTCTTC
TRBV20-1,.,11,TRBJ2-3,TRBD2,CSARDGGGAYF,TGCAGTGCTAGAGATGGCGGGGGGGCGTATTTT
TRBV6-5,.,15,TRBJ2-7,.,CASTPVGGRSYEQYF,TGTGCCAGCACCCCCGTTGGAGGTCGTTCCTACGAGCAGTACTTC
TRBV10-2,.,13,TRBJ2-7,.,CASSEDTGYEQYF,TGCGCCAGCAGTGAGGACACTGGTTACGAGCAGTACTTC
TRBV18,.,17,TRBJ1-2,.,CASSQSLTQGILYGYTF,TGTGCCAGCTCACAATCGCTTACACAGGGAATCCTCTATGGCTACACCTTC
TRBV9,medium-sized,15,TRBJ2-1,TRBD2,CASGRSGGPNNEQFF,TGTGCCAGCGGACGTAGCGGGGGGCCAAACAATGAGCAGTTCTTC
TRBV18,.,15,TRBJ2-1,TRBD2,CASSPLAGGSHEQFF,TGTGCCAGCTCACCTCTAGCGGGGGGTAGCCATGAGCAGTTCTTC
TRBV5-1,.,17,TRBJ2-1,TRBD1,CASSVAALRGHDNEQFF,TGCGCCAGCAGCGTGGCCGCCCTGAGGGGGCATGACAATGAGCAGTTCTTC
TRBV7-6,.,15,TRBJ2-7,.,CASSLAYGIGYEQYF,TGTGCCAGCAGCTTAGCGTACGGGATTGGCTACGAGCAGTACTTC